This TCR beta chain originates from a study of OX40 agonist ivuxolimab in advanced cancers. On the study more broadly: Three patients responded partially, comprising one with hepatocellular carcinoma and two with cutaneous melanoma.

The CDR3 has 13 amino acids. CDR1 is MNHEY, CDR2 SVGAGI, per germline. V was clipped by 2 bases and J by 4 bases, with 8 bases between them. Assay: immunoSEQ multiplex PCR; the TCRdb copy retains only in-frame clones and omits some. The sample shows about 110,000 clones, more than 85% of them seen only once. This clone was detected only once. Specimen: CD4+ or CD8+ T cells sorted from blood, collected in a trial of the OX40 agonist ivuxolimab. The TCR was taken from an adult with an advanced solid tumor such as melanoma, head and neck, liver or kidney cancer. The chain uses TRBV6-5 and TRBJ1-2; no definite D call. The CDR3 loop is CASSYAAVYGYTF. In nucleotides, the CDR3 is TGTGCCAGCAGTTACGCGGCGGTCTATGGCTACACCTTC.